The rows below give T cell receptor beta chains drawn from one sample of a study of shared clonotypes between healthy human individuals. Method: immunoSEQ multiplex PCR; TCRdb's copy keeps in-frame clones and lacks some. The table records 850,000 to 1,100,000 clones, roughly 77% of them present only once. Sequencing was performed on memory CD4+ T cells from PBMCs. The receptors derive from a man in his late teens or twenties in good health. Some clones in this sample may be carry-over from other donors' samples. Each CDR3 is given with its conserved first and last residue. Each record gives: J gene, V gene, clone size, D gene, CDR3 DNA, CDR3 protein. A D gene is named only where the DNA matches it firmly. Size tells how often a clone was seen (once, few, many) or the class of an expanded clone, and some rows leave it out.

j_gene: TRBJ1-3
v_gene: TRBV18
abundance: few
d_gene: NA
CDR3nt: TGTGCCAGCTCACCCACCTTGGGAAACCGCTCTGGAAACACCATATATTTT
CDR3aa: CASSPTLGNRSGNTIYF

j_gene: TRBJ2-7
v_gene: TRBV4-2
abundance: NA
d_gene: TRBD2
CDR3nt: TGTGCCAGCAGCCAAGAGGGACTAGCGGGACCCGAGCAGTACTTC
CDR3aa: CASSQEGLAGPEQYF

j_gene: TRBJ1-5
v_gene: TRBV5-1
abundance: NA
d_gene: TRBD1
CDR3nt: TGCGCCAGCAGCATCGGGACAGGGAATCAGCCCCAGCATTTT
CDR3aa: CASSIGTGNQPQHF

j_gene: TRBJ2-5
v_gene: TRBV5-1
abundance: NA
d_gene: TRBD2
CDR3nt: TGCGCCAGCAGCTTCATGACTAGCGGGAGCGGAGAGACCCAGTACTTC
CDR3aa: CASSFMTSGSGETQYF

j_gene: TRBJ2-7
v_gene: TRBV14
abundance: few
d_gene: NA
CDR3nt: TGTGCCAGCAGCCAAGATTTAGGCTACGAGCAGTACTTC
CDR3aa: CASSQDLGYEQYF

j_gene: TRBJ1-2
v_gene: TRBV7-8
abundance: few
d_gene: NA
CDR3nt: TGTGCCAGCAGCCCTAGGGGGGGTACCCATGGCTACACCTTC
CDR3aa: CASSPRGGTHGYTF

j_gene: TRBJ1-4
v_gene: TRBV7-2
abundance: NA
d_gene: TRBD1
CDR3nt: TGTGCCAGCAGCTTAGATGGGACAGGGGGGTTTGAAAAACTGTTTTTT
CDR3aa: CASSLDGTGGFEKLFF

j_gene: TRBJ1-2
v_gene: TRBV5-6
abundance: few
d_gene: TRBD1
CDR3nt: TGTGCCAGCAGCTGGGACAGGGGTTCCTATGGCTACACCTTC
CDR3aa: CASSWDRGSYGYTF

j_gene: TRBJ2-7
v_gene: TRBV4-2
abundance: NA
d_gene: TRBD1
CDR3nt: TGTGCCAGCAGCCAAGATCGGGACAGAGCCTACGAGCAGTACTTC
CDR3aa: CASSQDRDRAYEQYF

j_gene: TRBJ2-2
v_gene: TRBV7-6
abundance: NA
d_gene: TRBD2
CDR3nt: TGTGCCAGCAGGTTAATAGCGGGAACGACCGGGGAGCTGTTTTTT
CDR3aa: CASRLIAGTTGELFF

j_gene: TRBJ2-1
v_gene: TRBV2
abundance: NA
d_gene: NA
CDR3nt: TGTGCCAGCATTAAAACGTCCACGGATTACAATGAGCAGTTCTTC
CDR3aa: CASIKTSTDYNEQFF

j_gene: TRBJ2-1
v_gene: TRBV2
abundance: few
d_gene: NA
CDR3nt: TGTGCCAGCAGTGAAGGAGCGGTTGAGCAGTTCTTC
CDR3aa: CASSEGAVEQFF

j_gene: TRBJ2-5
v_gene: TRBV6-6
abundance: NA
d_gene: TRBD2
CDR3nt: TGTGCCAGCAGTTACTCGACCCCCCCTAGCGGGAGTTACTTC
CDR3aa: CASSYSTPPSGSYF

j_gene: TRBJ2-7
v_gene: TRBV6-5
abundance: NA
d_gene: NA
CDR3nt: TGTGCCAGCAGTTACTCGACTAGAACCCACTCCTACGAGCAGTACTTC
CDR3aa: CASSYSTRTHSYEQYF

j_gene: TRBJ1-4
v_gene: TRBV19
abundance: NA
d_gene: TRBD1
CDR3nt: TGTGCCAGTAGTGGAACCGGGACAGCACGAGAAAAACTGTTTTTT
CDR3aa: CASSGTGTAREKLFF